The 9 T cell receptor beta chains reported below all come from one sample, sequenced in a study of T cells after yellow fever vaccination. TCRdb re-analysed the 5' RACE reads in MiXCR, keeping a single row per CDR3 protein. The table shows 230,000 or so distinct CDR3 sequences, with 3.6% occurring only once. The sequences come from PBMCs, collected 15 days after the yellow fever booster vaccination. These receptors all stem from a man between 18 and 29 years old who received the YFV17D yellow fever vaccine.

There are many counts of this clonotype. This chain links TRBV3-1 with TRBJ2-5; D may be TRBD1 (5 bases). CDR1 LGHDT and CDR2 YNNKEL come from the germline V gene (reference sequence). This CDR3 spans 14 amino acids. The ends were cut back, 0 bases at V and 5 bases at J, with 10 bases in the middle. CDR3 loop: CASSQDLRAETQYF. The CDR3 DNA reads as TGTGCCAGCAGCCAAGATCTCAGGGCGGAGACCCAGTACTTC.

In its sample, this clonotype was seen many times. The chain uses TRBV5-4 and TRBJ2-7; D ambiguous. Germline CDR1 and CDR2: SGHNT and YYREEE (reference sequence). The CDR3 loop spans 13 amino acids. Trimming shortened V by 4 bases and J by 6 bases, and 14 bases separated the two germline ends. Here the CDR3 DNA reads TGTGCCAGCAGCCCGGACGGCAGGTTCGAGCAGTACGTC. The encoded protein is CASSPDGRFEQYV.

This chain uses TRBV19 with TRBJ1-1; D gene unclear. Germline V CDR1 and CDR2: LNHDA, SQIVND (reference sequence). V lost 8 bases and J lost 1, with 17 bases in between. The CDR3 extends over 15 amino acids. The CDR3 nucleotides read TGTGCCAGTTCTATCTCGGTTCAGCCGAACACTGAAGCTTTCTTT. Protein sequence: CASSISVQPNTEAFF.

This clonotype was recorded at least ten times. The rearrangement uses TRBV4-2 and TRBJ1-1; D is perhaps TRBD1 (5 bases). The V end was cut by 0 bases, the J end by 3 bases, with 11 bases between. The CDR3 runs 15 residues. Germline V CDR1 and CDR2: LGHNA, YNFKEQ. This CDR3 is CASSQEGGRDTEAFF. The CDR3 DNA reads TGTGCCAGCAGCCAAGAGGGGGGGAGGGACACTGAAGCTTTCTTT.

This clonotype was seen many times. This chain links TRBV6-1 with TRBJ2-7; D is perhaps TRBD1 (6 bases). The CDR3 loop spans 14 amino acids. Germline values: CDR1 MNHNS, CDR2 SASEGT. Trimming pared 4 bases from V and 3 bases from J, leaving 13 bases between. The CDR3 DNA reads TGTGCCAGCAGTGCGTCTGGGGGCAACTACGAGCAGTACGTC. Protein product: CASSASGGNYEQYV.

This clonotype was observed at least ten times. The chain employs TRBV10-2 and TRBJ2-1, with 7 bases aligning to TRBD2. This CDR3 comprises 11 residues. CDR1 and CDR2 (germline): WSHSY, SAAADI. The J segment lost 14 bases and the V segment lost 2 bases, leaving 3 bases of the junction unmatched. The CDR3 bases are TGCGCCAGCAGTGAGCTTGGGACTAAGTTCTTC. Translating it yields CASSELGTKFF.

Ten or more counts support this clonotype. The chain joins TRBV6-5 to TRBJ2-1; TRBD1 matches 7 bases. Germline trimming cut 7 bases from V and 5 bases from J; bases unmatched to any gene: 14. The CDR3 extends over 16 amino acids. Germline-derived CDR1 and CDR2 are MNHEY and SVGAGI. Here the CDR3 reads CASIPRTGKHNNEQFF. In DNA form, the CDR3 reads TGTGCCAGCATTCCCCGGACAGGAAAGCACAACAATGAGCAGTTCTTC.

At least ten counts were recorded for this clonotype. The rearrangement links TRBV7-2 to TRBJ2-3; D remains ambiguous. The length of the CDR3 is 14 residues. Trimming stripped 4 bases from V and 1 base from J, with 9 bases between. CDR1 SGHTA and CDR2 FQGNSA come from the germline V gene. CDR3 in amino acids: CASSSGQRTDTQYF. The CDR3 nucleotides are TGTGCCAGCAGCTCCGGGCAGCGCACAGATACGCAGTATTTT.

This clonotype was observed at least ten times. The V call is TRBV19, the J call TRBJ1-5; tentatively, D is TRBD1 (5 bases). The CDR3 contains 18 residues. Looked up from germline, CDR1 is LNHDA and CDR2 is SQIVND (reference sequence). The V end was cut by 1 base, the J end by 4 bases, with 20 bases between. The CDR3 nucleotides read TGTGCCAGTAGTATAGTCCGGGTTGGCCTCTGGGGGAATCAGCCCCAGCATTTT. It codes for CASSIVRVGLWGNQPQHF.